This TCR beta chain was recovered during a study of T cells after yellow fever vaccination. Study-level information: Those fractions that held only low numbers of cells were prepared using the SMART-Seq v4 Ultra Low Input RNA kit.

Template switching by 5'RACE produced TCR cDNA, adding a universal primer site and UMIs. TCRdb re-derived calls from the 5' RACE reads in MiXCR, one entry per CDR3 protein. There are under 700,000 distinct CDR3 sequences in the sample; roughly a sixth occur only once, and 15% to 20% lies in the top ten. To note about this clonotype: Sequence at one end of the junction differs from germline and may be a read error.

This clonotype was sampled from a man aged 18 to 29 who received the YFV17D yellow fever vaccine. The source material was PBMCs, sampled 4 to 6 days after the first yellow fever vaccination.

The CDR3 coding sequence is TGTGCCAGCAGTAATCCACCTAGCTATGGATACACCTTC. This gives the protein CASSNPPSYGYTF. The chain uses TRBV6-2 or TRBV6-3 and TRBJ1-2; no clear D. Germline assignment: CDR1 MNHEY and CDR2 SVGEGT. The CDR3 consists of 13 residues.